Shown below are 11 T cell receptor beta chains from a single sample sequenced in a study of blood T cells in healthy people across ages (dated by TCRdb to between 2015 and 2016). Libraries were made using 5' RACE. Sequencing relied on an Illumina HiSeq 2500. A second PCR of about 7 to 12 cycles was run with a J-beta primer mix and a sample-barcoded 5' primer. Starting from the raw public reads, TCRdb applied fastp trimming at Q25, assembled clones with MiXCR and retained in-frame beta chains. Here each entry gathers all rows of one CDR3 protein and keeps the most common genes and DNA. This sample has about 1.5 million distinct CDR3 sequences in its table, and 42% of those were observed once. The ten largest account for approximately 7.9% of the sample. Sequenced: blood. These receptors all stem from a woman aged 18-30 years in good health.

V usage is TRBV7-7 and J usage is TRBJ2-5; the D gene is possibly TRBD1 (6 bases). Germline V gene data show CDR1 as SSHAT and CDR2 as FNYEAQ (reference sequence). Deletions cut 5 bases from V and 1 base from J, with 11 bases between. This CDR3 has 14 amino acids. The CDR3 DNA reads as TGTGCCAGCAGCAAACAGGGTCTCCAAGAGACCCAGTACTTC. This sequence encodes CASSKQGLQETQYF.

This clonotype appeared once. The chain joins TRBV7-9 to TRBJ2-5, with 7 bases identical to TRBD2. Germline V lookup: CDR1 SEHNR, CDR2 FQNEAQ (reference sequence). J was trimmed by 11 bases and V by 5 bases; bases with no gene match: 14. The CDR3 spans 14 residues. The CDR3 DNA follows: TGTGCCAGCAGCCTACATACTAGCGATGGTGAGCAGTACTTC. Residues: CASSLHTSDGEQYF.

The chain employs TRBV11-2 and TRBJ1-2, with 9 bases identical to TRBD1. Germline V gives CDR1 SGHAT, CDR2 FQNNGV. After removal of 1 base from V and 3 bases from J, the junction contained 9 bases not matched to a gene. The length of the CDR3 is 17 residues. The chain's CDR3 is CASSLGVQGAGDYGYTF. CDR3 coding DNA: TGTGCCAGCAGCTTAGGAGTACAGGGGGCCGGTGACTATGGCTACACCTTC.

The J gene is TRBJ2-1, the V gene TRBV27; 10 bases line up with TRBD2. The germline CDR1 and CDR2 sequences are MNHEY and SMNVEV (reference sequence). Trimming cost V 3 bases and J 0 bases; bases outside gene matches: 17. The CDR3 has 21 residues. The DNA for the CDR3 is TGTGCCAGCAGTTTGACCCCCGGGATAGCGGGGGGCCCGAGCTCCTACAATGAGCAGTTCTTC. It specifies CASSLTPGIAGGPSSYNEQFF.

This clonotype was found a few times. The V and J genes are TRBV2 and TRBJ2-1, with D perhaps TRBD2 (7 bases). Trimming removed 8 bases at V and 8 bases at J, with 19 bases between. The CDR3 length is 14 residues. The germline V gene encodes CDR1 SNHLY and CDR2 FYNNEI. CDR3 sequence (DNA): TGTGCCAGCCGGATGAGGGGGGGCGCCTATGAGCAGTTCTTC. The encoded protein is CASRMRGGAYEQFF.

This clonotype was recorded a few times. The chain links TRBV12-3 or TRBV12-4 to TRBJ2-7; possibly TRBD2 for D (6 bases). Trimming removed 3 bases from V and 4 bases from J, with 16 bases in between. The CDR3 consists of 15 residues. The CDR3 DNA sequence: TGTGCCAGCAGTTTTCAGGTCGGGACTTTGTACGAGCAGTACTTC. Residues: CASSFQVGTLYEQYF.

This clonotype occurred a few times. The chain combines TRBV20-1 with TRBJ2-5, with 12 bases fitting TRBD2. V lost 5 bases and J lost 5; bases outside the gene matches: 18. This CDR3 has 18 residues. Germline V gene data show CDR1 as DFQATT and CDR2 as SNEGSKA (reference sequence). The CDR3 nucleotides read TGCAGTGCTGTCCGGGACATGACTAGCGGGAGCCGGGGGGAGACCCAGTACTTC. Translating it yields CSAVRDMTSGSRGETQYF.

Points on this clonotype: The junction departs from germline at one end; a sequencing error may be responsible. This sequence joins TRBV5-1 and TRBJ2-7; a possible D gene is TRBD1 (6 bases). Looked up from germline, CDR1 is SGHRS and CDR2 is YFSETQ. CDR3 size: 16 residues. CDR3 amino acids: CAGSLVPGTNPYEQYF. DNA for the CDR3: TGCGCCGGCAGCTTGGTCCCCGGGACAAACCCTTACGAGCAGTACTTC.

V and J are TRBV7-6 and TRBJ1-3; 11 bases fit TRBD1. CDR1 SGHVS and CDR2 FNYEAQ come from the germline V gene. This CDR3 contains 15 residues. V was clipped by 5 bases and J by 4 bases; unmatched bases: 4. The DNA for the CDR3 is TGTGCCAGCAGCACGGGACAGGGGGGCGGAAACACCATATATTTT. Protein: CASSTGQGGGNTIYF.

This clonotype was observed a few times. The V gene is TRBV6-5, the J gene TRBJ1-1; D possibly corresponds to TRBD1 (6 bases). Germline V CDR1 and CDR2: MNHEY, SVGAGI. CDR3 length: 14 residues. V lost 5 bases, J lost 1 base, and 11 bases lay in between. Here the CDR3 DNA reads TGTGCCAGCAGTGTCAGGGGTGGGAACACTGAAGCTTTCTTT. Translation gives CASSVRGGNTEAFF.

This clonotype was detected many times. The rearrangement links TRBV7-9 to TRBJ2-7, with a weak D call TRBD1 (6 bases). CDR1 SEHNR and CDR2 FQNEAQ come from the germline V gene (reference sequence). Trimming stripped 1 base from V and 2 bases from J, with 9 bases between. This CDR3 has 14 amino acids. The CDR3 sequence is CASSLGTAAYEQYF. CDR3 in DNA: TGTGCCAGCAGCTTAGGGACAGCGGCCTACGAGCAGTACTTC. Full variable domain (rest looked up from reference TRBV7-9 and TRBJ2-7): DTGVSQNPRHKITKRGQNVTFRCDPISEHNRLYWYRQTLGQGPEFLTYFQNEAQLEKSRLLSDRFSAERPKGSFSTLEIQRTEQGDSAMYLCASSLGTAAYEQYFGPGTRLTVT.